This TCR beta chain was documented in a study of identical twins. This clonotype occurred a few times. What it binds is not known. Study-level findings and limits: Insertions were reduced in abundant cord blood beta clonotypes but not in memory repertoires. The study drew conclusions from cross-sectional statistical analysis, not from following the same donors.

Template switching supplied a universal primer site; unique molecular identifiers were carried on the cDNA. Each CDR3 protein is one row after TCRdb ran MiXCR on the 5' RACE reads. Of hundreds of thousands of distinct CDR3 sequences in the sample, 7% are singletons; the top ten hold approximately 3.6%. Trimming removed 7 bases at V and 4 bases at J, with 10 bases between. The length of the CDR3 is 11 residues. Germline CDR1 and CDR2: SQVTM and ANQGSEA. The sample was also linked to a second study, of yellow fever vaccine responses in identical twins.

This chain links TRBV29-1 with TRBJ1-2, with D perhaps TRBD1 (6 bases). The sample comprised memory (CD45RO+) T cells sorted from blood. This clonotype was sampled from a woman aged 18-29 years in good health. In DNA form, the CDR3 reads TGCAGCGCACAGGGTCTCTATGGCTACACCTTC. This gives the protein CSAQGLYGYTF.